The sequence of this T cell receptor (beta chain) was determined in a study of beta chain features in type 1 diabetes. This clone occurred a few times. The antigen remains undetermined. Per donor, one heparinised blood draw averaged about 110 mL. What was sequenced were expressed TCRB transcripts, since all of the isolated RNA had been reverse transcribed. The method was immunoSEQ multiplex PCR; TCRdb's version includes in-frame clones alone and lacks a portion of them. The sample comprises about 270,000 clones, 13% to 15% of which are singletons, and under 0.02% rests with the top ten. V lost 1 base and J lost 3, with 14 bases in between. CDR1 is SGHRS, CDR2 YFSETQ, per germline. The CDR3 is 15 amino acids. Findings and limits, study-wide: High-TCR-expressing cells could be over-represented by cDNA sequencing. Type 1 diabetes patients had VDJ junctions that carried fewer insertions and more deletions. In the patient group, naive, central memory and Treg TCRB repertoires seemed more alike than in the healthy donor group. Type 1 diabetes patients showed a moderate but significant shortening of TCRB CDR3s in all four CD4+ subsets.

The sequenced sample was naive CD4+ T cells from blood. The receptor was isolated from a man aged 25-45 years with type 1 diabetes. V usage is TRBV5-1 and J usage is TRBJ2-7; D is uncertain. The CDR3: CASSLSGSYLYEQYF. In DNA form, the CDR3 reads TGCGCCAGCAGCTTGTCGGGTAGCTACCTCTACGAGCAGTACTTC.